This TCR beta chain is from a study of blood T cell repertoires in COVID-19. The data were produced by immunoSEQ multiplex PCR, yet TCRdb's version contains in-frame clones alone and is incomplete. The repertoire consists of about 150,000 clones, with roughly 80% occurring once and the leading ten covering about 31%. CDR3 size: 15 residues. CDR1 is SGDLS, CDR2 YYNGEE, per germline. The V end lost 0 bases, the J end lost 3 bases, and 10 bases lay between the germline ends. Sequencing was performed on peripheral blood. The clonotype comes from a woman aged 60-75 years with acute or convalescent COVID-19. The chain carries TRBV9 and TRBJ2-1; possibly TRBD1 for D (6 bases). CDR3 in amino acids: CASSVGQGNYNEQFF. CDR3 sequence (DNA): TGTGCCAGCAGCGTAGGGCAGGGGAACTACAATGAGCAGTTCTTC. The variable domain in full, completed from reference TRBV9 and TRBJ2-1, reads DSGVTQTPKHLITATGQRVTLRCSPRSGDLSVYWYQQSLDQGLQFLIQYYNGEERAKGNILERFSAQQFPDLHSELNLSSLELGDSALYFCASSVGQGNYNEQFFGPGTRLTVL.